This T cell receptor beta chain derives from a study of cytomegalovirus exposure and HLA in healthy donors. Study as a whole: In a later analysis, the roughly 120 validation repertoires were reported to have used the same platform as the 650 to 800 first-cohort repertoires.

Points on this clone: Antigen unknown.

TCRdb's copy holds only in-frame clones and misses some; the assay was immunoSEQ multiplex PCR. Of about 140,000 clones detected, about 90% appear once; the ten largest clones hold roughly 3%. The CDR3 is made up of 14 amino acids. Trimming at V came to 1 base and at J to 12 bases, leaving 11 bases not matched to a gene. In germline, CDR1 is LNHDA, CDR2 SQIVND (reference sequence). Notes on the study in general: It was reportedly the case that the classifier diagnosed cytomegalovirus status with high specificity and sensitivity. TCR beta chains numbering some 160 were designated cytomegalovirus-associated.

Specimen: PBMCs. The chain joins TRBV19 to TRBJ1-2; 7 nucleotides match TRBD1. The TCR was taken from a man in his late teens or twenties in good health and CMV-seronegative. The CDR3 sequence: CASSIGGTDYVDTF. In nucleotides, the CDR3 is TGTGCCAGTAGTATAGGAGGGACAGACTACGTGGACACCTTC.